This T cell receptor (beta chain) was captured in a study of response to subunit inactivated influenza vaccine. Points from the study as a whole: Few new T cells, the authors suggested, are recruited by each seasonal influenza vaccination.

A remark on this clonotype: Its target is not known.

TCRdb reanalysed the RT-PCR reads using MiXCR and keeps one entry per CDR3 protein. The sample includes under 850,000 distinct CDR3 sequences, around 18% of them seen just once. The CDR3 totals 13 residues. Germline-derived CDR1 and CDR2 are DFQATT and SNEGSKA (reference sequence). The J segment lost 9 bases and the V segment lost 5 bases, leaving 9 bases of the junction unmatched. The specimen comprised PBMCs from blood, sampled around 5 days after vaccination. J is TRBJ1-5 and V is TRBV20-1, with 8 bases aligning to TRBD1. This sequence originates from a man between 45 and 60 years old who received an inactivated influenza vaccine. The CDR3 loop is CSAGKDRVPPQHF. CDR3 bases: TGCAGTGCTGGAAAGGACAGGGTTCCGCCCCAGCATTTT.